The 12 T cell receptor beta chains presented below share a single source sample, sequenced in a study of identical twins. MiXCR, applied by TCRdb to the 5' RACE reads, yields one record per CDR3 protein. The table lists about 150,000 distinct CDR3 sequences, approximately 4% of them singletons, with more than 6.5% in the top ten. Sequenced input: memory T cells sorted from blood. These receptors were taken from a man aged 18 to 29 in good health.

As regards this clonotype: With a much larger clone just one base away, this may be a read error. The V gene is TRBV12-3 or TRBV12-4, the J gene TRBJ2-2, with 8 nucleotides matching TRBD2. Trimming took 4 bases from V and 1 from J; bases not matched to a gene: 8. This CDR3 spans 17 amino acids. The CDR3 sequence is CASSSIRLALNTGELFF. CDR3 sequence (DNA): TGTGCCAGCAGTTCGATAAGACTAGCGCTGAACACCGGGGAGCTGTTTTTT.

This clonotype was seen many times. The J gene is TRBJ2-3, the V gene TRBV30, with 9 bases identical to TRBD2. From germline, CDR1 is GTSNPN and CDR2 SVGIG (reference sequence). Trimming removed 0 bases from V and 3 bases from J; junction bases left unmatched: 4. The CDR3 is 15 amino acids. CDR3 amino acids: CAWSVSSGKTDTQYF. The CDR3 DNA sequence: TGTGCCTGGAGTGTCTCTAGCGGGAAGACAGATACGCAGTATTTT.

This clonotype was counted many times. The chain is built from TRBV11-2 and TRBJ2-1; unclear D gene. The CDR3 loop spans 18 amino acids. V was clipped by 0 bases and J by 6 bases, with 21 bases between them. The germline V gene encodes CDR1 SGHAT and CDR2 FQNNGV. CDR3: CASSLERYGETLGNEQFF. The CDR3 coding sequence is TGTGCCAGCAGCTTAGAGCGTTATGGCGAAACCCTCGGCAATGAGCAGTTCTTC.

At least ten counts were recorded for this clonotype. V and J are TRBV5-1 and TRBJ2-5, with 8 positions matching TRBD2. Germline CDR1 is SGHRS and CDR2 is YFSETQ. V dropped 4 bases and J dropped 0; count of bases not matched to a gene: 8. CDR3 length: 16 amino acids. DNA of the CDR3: TGCGCCAGCAGCAAGACTAGCGAGAAGTACCAAGAGACCCAGTACTTC. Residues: CASSKTSEKYQETQYF.

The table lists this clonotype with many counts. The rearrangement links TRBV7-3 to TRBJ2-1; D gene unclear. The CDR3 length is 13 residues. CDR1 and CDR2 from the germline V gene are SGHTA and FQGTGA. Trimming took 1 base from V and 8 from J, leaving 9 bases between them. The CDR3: CASSLIPGDEQFF. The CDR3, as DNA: TGTGCCAGCAGCTTAATTCCCGGCGATGAGCAGTTCTTC.

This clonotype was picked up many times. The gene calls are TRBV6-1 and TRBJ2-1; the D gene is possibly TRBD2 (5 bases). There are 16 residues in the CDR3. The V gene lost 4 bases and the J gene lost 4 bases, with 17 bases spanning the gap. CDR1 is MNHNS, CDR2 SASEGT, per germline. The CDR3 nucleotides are TGTGCCAGCAGTGCCGATCCCTCTCGGGATTACAATGAGCAGTTCTTC. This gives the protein CASSADPSRDYNEQFF.

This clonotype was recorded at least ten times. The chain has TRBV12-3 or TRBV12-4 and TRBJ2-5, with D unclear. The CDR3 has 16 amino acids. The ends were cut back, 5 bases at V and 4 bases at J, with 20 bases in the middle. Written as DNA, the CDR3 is TGTGCCAGCAGTCTCCTGGGTGGCTCAAGGGTAGAGACCCAGTACTTC. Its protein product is CASSLLGGSRVETQYF.

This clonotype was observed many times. The CDR3: CASSLNSPGLGTDTQYF. As DNA, the CDR3 is TGTGCCAGCAGCCTAAATTCACCGGGACTAGGGACAGATACGCAGTATTTT. The chain uses TRBV7-9 and TRBJ2-3; 8 bases map to TRBD2. The ends lost 5 bases at V and 3 bases at J; junction bases unmatched: 13. The CDR3 has 17 residues. Germline loops: CDR1 SEHNR, CDR2 FQNEAQ (reference sequence).

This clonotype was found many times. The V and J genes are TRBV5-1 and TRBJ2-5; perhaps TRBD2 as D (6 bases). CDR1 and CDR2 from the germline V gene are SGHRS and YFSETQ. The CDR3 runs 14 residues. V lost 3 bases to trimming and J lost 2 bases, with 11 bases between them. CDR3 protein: CASSSPGGQETQYF. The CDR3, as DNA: TGCGCCAGCAGCTCACCCGGAGGGCAAGAGACCCAGTACTTC.

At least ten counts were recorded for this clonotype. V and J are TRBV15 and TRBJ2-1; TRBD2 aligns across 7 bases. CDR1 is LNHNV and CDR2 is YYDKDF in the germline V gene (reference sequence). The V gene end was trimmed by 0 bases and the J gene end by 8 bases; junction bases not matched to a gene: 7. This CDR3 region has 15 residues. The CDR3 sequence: CATSREGGSMDEQFF. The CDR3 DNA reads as TGTGCCACCAGCAGAGAAGGCGGGAGCATGGATGAGCAGTTCTTC. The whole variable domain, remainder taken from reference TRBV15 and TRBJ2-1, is DAMVIQNPRYQVTQFGKPVTLSCSQTLNHNVMYWYQQKSSQAPKLLFHYYDKDFNNEADTPDNFQSRRPNTSFCFLDIRSPGLGDTAMYLCATSREGGSMDEQFFGPGTRLTVL.

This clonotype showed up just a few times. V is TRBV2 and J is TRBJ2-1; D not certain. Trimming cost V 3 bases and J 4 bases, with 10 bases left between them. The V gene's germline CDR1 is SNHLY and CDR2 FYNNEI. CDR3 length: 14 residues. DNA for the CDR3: TGTGCCAGCAGTGACCCCCCGTTTTACAATGAGCAGTTCTTC. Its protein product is CASSDPPFYNEQFF.

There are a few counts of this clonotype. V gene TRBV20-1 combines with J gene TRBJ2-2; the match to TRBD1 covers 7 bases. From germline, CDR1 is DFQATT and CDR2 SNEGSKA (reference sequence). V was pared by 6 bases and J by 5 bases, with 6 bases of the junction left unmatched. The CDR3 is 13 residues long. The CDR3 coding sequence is TGCAGTGCCCGCTGGACAGGAACCGGGGAGCTGTTTTTT. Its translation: CSARWTGTGELFF.